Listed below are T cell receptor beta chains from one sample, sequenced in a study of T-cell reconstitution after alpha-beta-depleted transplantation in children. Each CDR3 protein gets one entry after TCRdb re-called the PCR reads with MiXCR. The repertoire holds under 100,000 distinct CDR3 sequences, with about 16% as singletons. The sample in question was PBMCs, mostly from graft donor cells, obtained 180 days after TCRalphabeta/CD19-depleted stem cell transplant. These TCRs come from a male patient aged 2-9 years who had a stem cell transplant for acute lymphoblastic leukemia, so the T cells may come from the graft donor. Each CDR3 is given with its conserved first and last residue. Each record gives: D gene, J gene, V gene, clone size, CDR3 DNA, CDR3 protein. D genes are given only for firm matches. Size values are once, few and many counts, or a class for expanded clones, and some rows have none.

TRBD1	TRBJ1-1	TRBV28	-	TGTGCCAGCAGTTTATACCCACAGGGGGCGAGCACTGAAGCTTTCTTT	CASSLYPQGASTEAFF
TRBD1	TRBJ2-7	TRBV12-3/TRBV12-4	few	TGTGCCAGCAGTGCGGGACAGGCGCCCCTGAGCTCCTACGAGCAGTACTTC	CASSAGQAPLSSYEQYF
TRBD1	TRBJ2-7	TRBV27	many	TGTGCCAGCAGGGCATCGACAGGGAACTACGAGCAGTACTTC	CASRASTGNYEQYF
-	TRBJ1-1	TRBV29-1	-	TGCAGCGTTCCTATAGACGGGGGATACACTGAAGCTTTCTTT	CSVPIDGGYTEAFF
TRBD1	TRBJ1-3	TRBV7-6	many	TGTGCCAGCAGCCAAAGGACAGGGACGGGAGGAAACACCATATATTTT	CASSQRTGTGGNTIYF
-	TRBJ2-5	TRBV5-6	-	TGTGCCAGCAGCGGCTCAAAACAGGGGGGGGAGACCCAGTACTTC	CASSGSKQGGETQYF
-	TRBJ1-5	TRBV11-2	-	TGTGCCAGCAGCTTAGTATGGCGAGGAGGCACAGATACGCAGCATTTT	CASSLVWRGGTDTQHF
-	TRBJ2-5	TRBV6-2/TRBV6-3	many	TGTGCCAGCACCCCTAGTTTGGAGACCCAGTACTTC	CASTPSLETQYF
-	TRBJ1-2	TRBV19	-	TGTGCCAGTAGTATTGTGCAGGGAGCTAACTATGGCTACACCTTC	CASSIVQGANYGYTF
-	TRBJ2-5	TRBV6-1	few	TGTGCCAGCAGTGAACTGGGCTTTAGGGAGACCCAGTACTTC	CASSELGFRETQYF
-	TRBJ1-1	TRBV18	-	TGTGCCAGCTCCCACGAAGGGACTATCAACACTGAAGCTTTCTTT	CASSHEGTINTEAFF
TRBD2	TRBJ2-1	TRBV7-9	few	TGTGCCAGCTTGGTAGAGCCGGGACTAGATGCTGAGCAGTTCTTC	CASLVEPGLDAEQFF
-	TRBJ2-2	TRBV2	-	TGTGCCAGCAGTGAAGTCACCCCTAGCACAGGCGGGGAGCTGTTTTTT	CASSEVTPSTGGELFF
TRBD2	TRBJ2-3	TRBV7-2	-	TGTGCCAGCAGCTTGGGGCTAGCGGCAGATACGCAGTATTTT	CASSLGLAADTQYF
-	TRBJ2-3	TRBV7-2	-	TGTGCCAGCAGCTTTGGGGTAGCCACAGATACGCAGTATTTT	CASSFGVATDTQYF
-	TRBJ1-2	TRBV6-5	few	TGTGCCAGCAGTTTCGGACAGCCGGCACGTACTGCGATCTTC	CASSFGQPARTAIF
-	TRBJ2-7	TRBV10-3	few	TGTGCCATCAGTACACACAACTCCTACGAGCAGTACTTC	CAISTHNSYEQYF
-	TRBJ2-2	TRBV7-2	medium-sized	TGTGCCAGCAGCTTAGTCCGTTCCGGGGAGCTGTTTTTT	CASSLVRSGELFF
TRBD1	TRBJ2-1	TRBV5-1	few	TGCGCCAGCAGCTCTCAATACTCGACAGGGGTGAATGAGCAGTTCTTC	CASSSQYSTGVNEQFF
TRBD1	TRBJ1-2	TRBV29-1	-	TGCAGCGTATTCGGGACAGGGGGCTGGAACTATGGCTACACCTTC	CSVFGTGGWNYGYTF
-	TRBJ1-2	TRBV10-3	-	TGTGCCATCAGTGAGTGGCGGGATAGGTTGCACTATGGCTACACCTTC	CAISEWRDRLHYGYTF
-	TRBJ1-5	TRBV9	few	TGTGCCAGCAGCGTAGACGGCTATAGCAATCAGCCCCAGCATTTT	CASSVDGYSNQPQHF
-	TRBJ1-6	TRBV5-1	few	TGCGCCAGCAGCTCAGGGATGAGTAATTCACCCCTCCACTTT	CASSSGMSNSPLHF
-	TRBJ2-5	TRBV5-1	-	TGCGCCAGCAGCTCCGTATGGGGAGAGACCCAGTACTTC	CASSSVWGETQYF
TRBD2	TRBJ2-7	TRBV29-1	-	TGCAGCGTGACTAGCGGGGGTTACGAGCAGTACTTC	CSVTSGGYEQYF
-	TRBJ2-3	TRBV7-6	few	TGTGCCAGCAGCCTCCGAACGGGACCCGGCACAGATACGCAGTATTTT	CASSLRTGPGTDTQYF
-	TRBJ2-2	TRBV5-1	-	TGCGCCAGCAGCTTTACATACACGGTCGGAAAAACCGGGGAGCTGTTTTTT	CASSFTYTVGKTGELFF
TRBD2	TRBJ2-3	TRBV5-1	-	TGCGCCAGCAGCTCTGGACTAGCGGGGATTAGCACAGATACGCAGTATTTT	CASSSGLAGISTDTQYF
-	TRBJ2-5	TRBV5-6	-	TGTGCCAGCAGCCCCCGGCGGGACTTAAACTTCAAGACCCAGTACTTC	CASSPRRDLNFKTQYF
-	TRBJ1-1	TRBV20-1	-	TGCAGTGCTAGAGTCTCCAGGGATGGAACTGAAGCTTTCTTT	CSARVSRDGTEAFF
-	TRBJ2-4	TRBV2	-	TGTGCCAGCAGTCCTTACCTGGGTGGCACTGAAAACATTCAGTACTTC	CASSPYLGGTENIQYF
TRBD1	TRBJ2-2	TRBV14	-	TGTGCCAGCAGCCAAGGGACAGGGGGCGCGGAAGTGGACACCGGGGAGCTGTTTTTT	CASSQGTGGAEVDTGELFF
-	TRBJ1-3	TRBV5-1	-	TGCGCCAGCAGCTTGGTTGGCAGAATGAGTCCAAACACCATATATTTT	CASSLVGRMSPNTIYF
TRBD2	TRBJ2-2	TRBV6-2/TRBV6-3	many	TGTGCCAGCAGTTACTCGATCCGGGGCTCTAGCGGGGGGGCACCCGGGGAGCTGTTTTTT	CASSYSIRGSSGGAPGELFF
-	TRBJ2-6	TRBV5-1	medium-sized	TGCGCCAGCCGTGGGATGGAAGGGGCCAACGTCCTGACTTTC	CASRGMEGANVLTF
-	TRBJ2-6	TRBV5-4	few	TGTGCCAGCAGCTTGGATCCCTCTGGGGCCAACGTCCTGACTTTC	CASSLDPSGANVLTF
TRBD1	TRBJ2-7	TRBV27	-	TGTGCCAGCAGGACAGGGAACGAGCAGTACTTC	CASRTGNEQYF
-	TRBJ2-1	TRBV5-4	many	TGTGCCAGCAGCCCCTCACCGGGGGCTAGCGGTAGCAATGAGCAGTTCTTC	CASSPSPGASGSNEQFF
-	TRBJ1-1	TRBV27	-	TGTGCCAGCAGTTCCTTTGGATCCTTGAACACTGAAGCTTTCTTT	CASSSFGSLNTEAFF
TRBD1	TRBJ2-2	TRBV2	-	TGTGCCAGCAGTGACAGGGGGCTGGGCGGGGAGCTGTTTTTT	CASSDRGLGGELFF
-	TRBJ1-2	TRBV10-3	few	TGTGCCATCAGTGCTGCCAATGGCTACACCTTC	CAISAANGYTF
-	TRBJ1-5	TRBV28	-	TGTGCCAGCAGCCCCCCGGGCATCACTCGGCCCCAGCATTTT	CASSPPGITRPQHF
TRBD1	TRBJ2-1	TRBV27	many	TGTGCCAGCAGTCTTGGGACAGGAAACAATGAGCAGTTCTTC	CASSLGTGNNEQFF